This T cell receptor (beta chain) emerged from a study of T cell responses to AZD1222 COVID-19 vaccine. Method: immunoSEQ multiplex PCR; TCRdb's copy keeps in-frame clones and lacks some. The sample lists some 140,000 clones, approximately 91% occurring once. Germline CDR1 reads LNHDA; CDR2 reads SQIVND (reference sequence). Trimming took 7 bases from V and 7 from J; bases not matched to a gene: 10. The CDR3 is 14 amino acids. In the case of this clone: Its antigen is not identified.

Study-level findings and limits: The repertoires were collected only after the peak T cell response. Recipients of AZD1222 seropositive at baseline numbered only 5 to 7. White British people made up most donors, females outnumbered males, and clonal diversity was possibly underestimated. Across spike, vaccine-associated CD4 TCRs were found, dominant at 160-218 and 743-854.

The J gene is TRBJ1-5, the V gene TRBV19; 7 nucleotides line up with TRBD1. Sequenced material: peripheral blood, taken 28 days after the second AZD1222 dose. The sequence came from an adult who received the AZD1222 COVID-19 vaccine. As DNA, the CDR3 is TGTGCCAGTATTTCACAGGGGACGGGACAGCCCCAGCATTTT. Amino acid sequence: CASISQGTGQPQHF.